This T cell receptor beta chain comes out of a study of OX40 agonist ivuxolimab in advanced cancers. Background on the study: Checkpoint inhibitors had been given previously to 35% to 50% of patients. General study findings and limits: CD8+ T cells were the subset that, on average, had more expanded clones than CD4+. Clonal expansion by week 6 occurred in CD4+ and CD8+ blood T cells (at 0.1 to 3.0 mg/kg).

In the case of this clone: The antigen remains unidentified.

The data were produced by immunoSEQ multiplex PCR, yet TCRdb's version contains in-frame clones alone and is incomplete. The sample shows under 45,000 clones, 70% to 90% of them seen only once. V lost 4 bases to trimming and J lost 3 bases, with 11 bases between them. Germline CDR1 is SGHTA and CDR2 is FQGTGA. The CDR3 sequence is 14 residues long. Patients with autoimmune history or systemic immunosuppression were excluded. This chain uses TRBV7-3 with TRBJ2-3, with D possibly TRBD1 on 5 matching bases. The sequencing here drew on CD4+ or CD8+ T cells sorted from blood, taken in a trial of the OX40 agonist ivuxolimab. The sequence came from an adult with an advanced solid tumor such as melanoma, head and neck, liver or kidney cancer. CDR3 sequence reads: CASSSTGRTDTQYF. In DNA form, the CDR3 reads TGTGCCAGCAGCTCTACAGGACGGACAGATACGCAGTATTTT.